This T cell receptor (beta chain) was documented in a study of cytomegalovirus exposure and HLA in healthy donors. Study findings and constraints: Presence/absence comparisons presumed near-even sequencing depth among donors. Later work showed greater clonal expansion in HLA-associated TCR beta chains than in equally common others. Accurate prediction of most subjects' HLA-A and HLA-B alleles from TCR beta sequences was reported.

In the case of this clone: The antigen is not known.

13 Jbeta primers and 60 Vbeta primers were used for the PCR. Libraries were prepared by immunoSEQ multiplex PCR; TCRdb keeps only in-frame clonotypes and omits some of them. The sample data list some 62,000 clones. This CDR3 contains 13 residues. The germline V and J ends were trimmed by 2 bases and 4 bases, with 10 bases remaining between them. Germline V gives CDR1 GTSNPN, CDR2 SVGIG (reference sequence). Sequenced input: PBMCs. The gene calls are TRBV30 and TRBJ2-3, with D perhaps matching TRBD2 (5 bases). This sequence was found in a man aged 25 to 40 in good health and CMV-seropositive. The CDR3 protein is CAWSTGWADTQYF. The CDR3, as DNA: TGTGCCTGGAGTACGGGGTGGGCAGATACGCAGTATTTT.